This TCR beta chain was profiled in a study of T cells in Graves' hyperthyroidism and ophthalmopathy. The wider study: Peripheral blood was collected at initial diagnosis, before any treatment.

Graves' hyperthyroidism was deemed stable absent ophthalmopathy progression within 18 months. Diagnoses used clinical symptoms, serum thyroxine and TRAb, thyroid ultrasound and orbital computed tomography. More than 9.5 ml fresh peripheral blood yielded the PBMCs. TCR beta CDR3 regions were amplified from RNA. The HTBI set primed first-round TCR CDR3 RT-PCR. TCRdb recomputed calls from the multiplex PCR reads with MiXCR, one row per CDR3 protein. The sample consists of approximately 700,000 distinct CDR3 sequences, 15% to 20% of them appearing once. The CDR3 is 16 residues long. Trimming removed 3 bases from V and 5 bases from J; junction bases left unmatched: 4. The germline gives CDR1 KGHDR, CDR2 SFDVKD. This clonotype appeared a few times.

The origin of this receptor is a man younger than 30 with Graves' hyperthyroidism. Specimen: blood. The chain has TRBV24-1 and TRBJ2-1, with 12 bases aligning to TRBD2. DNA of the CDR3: TGTGCCACCAGTGATACCGGACTAGCGGGGAACAATGAGCAGTTCTTC. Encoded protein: CATSDTGLAGNNEQFF.